This T cell receptor (beta chain) was retrieved from a study of blood T cell repertoires in COVID-19. Study context: The United States, Italy and Spain were the sources of the acute and convalescent COVID-19 samples.

CDR1 and CDR2 from the germline V gene are SNHLY and FYNNEI. V shed 6 bases and J 3 bases; nucleotides not matched to a gene: 10. This CDR3 is 16 amino acids long. Repertoires were generated with immunoSEQ multiplex PCR, while TCRdb's copy carries only in-frame clones and drops some. This table has approximately 260,000 clones, roughly nine tenths appearing once. This receptor was taken from a woman in her forties who had recovered from COVID-19. Sequencing used peripheral blood. V and J are TRBV2 and TRBJ2-2, with 7 bases matching TRBD1. CDR3 nucleotide sequence: TGTGCCAGCAGCGACGACAGGGCGGTTCACACCGGGGAGCTGTTTTTT. Translation gives CASSDDRAVHTGELFF.